The following is a T cell receptor beta chain sequence with its context. Its antigen is not known. Other DNA sequences from this sample encode an identical CDR3 as well. The data are from a study of human versus mouse CDR3 diversity and MHC coevolution. Overall study results and limits: In humans, T-cell selection involved over 5 MHC II alleles. Among all groups, most of the three human donors showed least clonal inequality. On average, humans showed more CDR3 deletions and insertions than mice.

TCRdb keeps only in-frame clones here, not all; method: immunoSEQ multiplex PCR. The table records around 74,000 clones, 85% to 95% of them present only once. The CDR3 has 14 amino acids. Germline V gene lookup returns CDR1 SGHRS and CDR2 YFSETQ. Trimming removed 0 bases at V and 1 base at J, with 7 bases between. The chain couples TRBV5-1 to TRBJ1-1; D is unclear. Specimen: naive CD4+ T cells from blood. Subset denoted: CD45RO-negative CD62L-positive naive CD4 T cells. The receptor was isolated from a person aged 30-69 years in good health. The CDR3 DNA is TGCGCCAGCAGCTTGGGAGGTGGGAACACTGAAGCTTTCTTT. Protein: CASSLGGGNTEAFF.